The TCR beta chain described here comes from a study of glioma-infiltrating T cells after dendritic cell vaccination. Across the study: Between about 2003 and 2013, patients got autologous tumor lysate-pulsed dendritic cell vaccines.

This CDR3 is 14 amino acids long. CDR1 is LGHNT, CDR2 FRNRAP, per germline. The ends were cut back, 6 bases at V and 4 bases at J, with 15 bases in the middle. PBMC were collected before vaccination, two weeks after the third vaccination, and at progression. The PCR used 60 V beta and 13 J beta primers. Profiled with immunoSEQ multiplex PCR; TCRdb holds only in-frame clones, not every one. This sample has 93,000 or so clones, with 79% found just once. J is TRBJ1-1 and V is TRBV12-5, with a possible D match to TRBD1 (5 bases). The receptor was derived from a human donor with glioblastoma. Sequenced here: blood, sampled before dendritic cell vaccination. CDR3 amino acids: CASGPSGGSTEAFF. The CDR3 coding sequence is TGTGCTAGTGGCCCCTCGGGGGGGAGCACTGAAGCTTTCTTT.